A selection of T cell receptor beta chains follows, all from one sample in a study of blood T cell repertoires in COVID-19. Profiling relied on immunoSEQ multiplex PCR, and the TCRdb table lists in-frame clones only, not all of them. Of tens of thousands of clones in the sample, around 87% were seen once. Sequencing was performed on peripheral blood. Receptor source: a human donor with acute or convalescent COVID-19. The donor label of this sample is uncertain. Each CDR3 is given with its conserved first and last residue. A D gene is named only where the DNA matches it firmly. For some rows the clone size is stated as once, few or many, or as a class when expanded; others skip it.

TRBV25-1	.	.	TRBJ2-7	TGTGCCAGCAGTGATCTTATAGCGAACGAGCAGTACTTC	CASSDLIANEQYF
TRBV18	TRBD1	few	TRBJ1-3	TGTGCCAGTCGACAGGGCGGCGGAAACACCATATATTTT	CASRQGGGNTIYF
TRBV27	TRBD1	.	TRBJ2-3	TGTGCCAGCAGCCGGACAGGAGGAGATACGCAGTATTTT	CASSRTGGDTQYF
TRBV2	TRBD2	.	TRBJ2-2	TGTGCCAGCAGGTTCGGGACTAGTACCGGGGAGCTGTTTTTT	CASRFGTSTGELFF
TRBV28	.	.	TRBJ2-7	TGTGCCAGCAGTTTCCCCTTGGGGGGGCAGGCCTACGAGCAGTACTTC	CASSFPLGGQAYEQYF
TRBV14	TRBD1	.	TRBJ2-3	TGTGCCAGCGAGCGACAGGGGGGTACGCAGTATTTT	CASERQGGTQYF
TRBV5-1	.	.	TRBJ2-1	TGCGCCAGCAGCTTGGCCGGACAGCTCAATGAGCAGTTCTTC	CASSLAGQLNEQFF
TRBV4-2	.	.	TRBJ1-6	TGTGCCAGCAGCCAGAGTACTAATTCACCCCTCCACTTT	CASSQSTNSPLHF
TRBV6-5	.	.	TRBJ2-7	TGTGCCAGCAGACCCTGGACAGTCTACGAGCAGTACTTC	CASRPWTVYEQYF
TRBV14	.	.	TRBJ2-7	TGTGCCAGCAGCCATCAGTACTACGAGCAGTACTTC	CASSHQYYEQYF
TRBV19	TRBD1	.	TRBJ1-2	TGTGCCAGTAGTCGCAATCAAGGACAGGGGTATGGCTACACCTTC	CASSRNQGQGYGYTF
TRBV24-1	TRBD1	.	TRBJ2-7	TGTGCCACCAGTGAGTCCGGGACAGCCTACGAGCAGTACTTC	CATSESGTAYEQYF
TRBV15	TRBD2	.	TRBJ2-3	TGTGCCACCAGCCAAGGACAGGATGGGCTAGCGGGGGCCCGCACAGATACGCAGTATTTT	CATSQGQDGLAGARTDTQYF
TRBV24-1	.	.	TRBJ2-5	TGTGCCACCAGTGCGATCGGGGGTCAAGAGACCCAGTACTTC	CATSAIGGQETQYF
TRBV4-1	TRBD1	.	TRBJ1-2	TGCGCCAGCAGCCCAGAGGACAGGGGTAACTATGGCTACACCTTC	CASSPEDRGNYGYTF
TRBV4-1	TRBD1	.	TRBJ1-1	TGCGCCAGCAGCCAAGAACGGGACAGAGAAGCTTTCTTT	CASSQERDREAFF
TRBV29-1	.	.	TRBJ2-5	TGCAGCGTTGGGAGGGCCTCCGCCCGGGGCCCCCAAGAGACCCAGTACTTC	CSVGRASARGPQETQYF
TRBV7-2	.	.	TRBJ1-4	TGTGCCAGCAGCTCCGGACTAGCGGCGGAAAAACTGTTTTTT	CASSSGLAAEKLFF
TRBV7-2	.	few	TRBJ1-5	TGTGCCAGCAGCCCAAATAGCAATCAGCCCCAGCATTTT	CASSPNSNQPQHF
TRBV5-1	.	.	TRBJ1-3	TGCGCCAGCAGCTTGGGGGGGCTGGGAAACACCATATATTTT	CASSLGGLGNTIYF
TRBV9	TRBD2	.	TRBJ2-2	TGTGCCAGCAGCGTAGCCCCCGGGGGGGGCGGGGAGCTGTTTTTT	CASSVAPGGGGELFF
TRBV19	TRBD1	.	TRBJ2-3	TGTGCCAGTAAGACAGGGCCTTCCACAGATACGCAGTATTTT	CASKTGPSTDTQYF
TRBV6-6	TRBD1	once	TRBJ1-6	TGTGCCAGCAGTTCCCAAGGACAGGCAGGTTCACCCCTCCACTTT	CASSSQGQAGSPLHF
TRBV11-2	.	.	TRBJ1-1	TGTGCCAGCAGCCCCTTGAGGCGCACTGAAGCTTTCTTT	CASSPLRRTEAFF
TRBV19	.	.	TRBJ2-3	TGTGCCAGTAGTATTGCATCTAGCGCTGGGACAGATACGCAGTATTTT	CASSIASSAGTDTQYF
TRBV14	TRBD1	once	TRBJ2-4	TGTGCCAGCAGCCAAGATGGAAAAGGGGGCTTGTCAAACATTCAGTACTTC	CASSQDGKGGLSNIQYF
TRBV25-1	TRBD1	.	TRBJ1-1	TGTGCCAGCAGTAAACCAGGGACAGGGACTGAAGCTTTCTTT	CASSKPGTGTEAFF
TRBV19	TRBD1	.	TRBJ1-1	TGTGCCAGTAGGGTGAAGGGGGCTTGGGAAGCTTTCTTT	CASRVKGAWEAFF
TRBV18	TRBD1	once	TRBJ2-1	TGTGCCAGCTCACCACTTGACAGGGTTCGGGACAATGAGCAGTTCTTC	CASSPLDRVRDNEQFF
TRBV4-1	.	.	TRBJ2-3	TGCGCCAGCAGCCAAGATAGACGGCCCTCGGGGACAGATACGCAGTATTTT	CASSQDRRPSGTDTQYF
TRBV6-5	TRBD1	few	TRBJ1-4	TGTGCCAGCAGTTTCTCTCAGACAGGGGTACGGGAAAAACTGTTTTTT	CASSFSQTGVREKLFF